This TCR beta chain derives from a study of blood T cell repertoires in COVID-19. Germline V CDR1 and CDR2: SGHDT, YYEEEE. The CDR3 is 17 residues long. The ends lost 0 bases at V and 4 bases at J; junction bases unmatched: 12. Clones were sequenced by immunoSEQ multiplex PCR, and TCRdb holds only the in-frame ones, with some missing. Of over 100,000 clones detected, 80% to 85% appear once; the ten largest clones hold 0.7% to 1%. This TCR came from a woman in her 70s with acute or convalescent COVID-19. Material for sequencing was peripheral blood. The V gene is TRBV5-6, the J gene TRBJ2-7; TRBD1 matches at 8 bases. This CDR3 reads CASSLEWSGGEKYEQYF. In DNA, the CDR3 is TGTGCCAGCAGCTTGGAGTGGTCAGGGGGCGAAAAATACGAGCAGTACTTC.